What follows is one T cell receptor (beta chain) and its context. These data are taken from a study of patients and donors after allogeneic stem cell transplantation. The CDR3 contains 14 residues. Per the germline V gene, CDR1 is SGHDN and CDR2 is FVKESK. The ends were cut back, 1 base at V and 2 bases at J, with 7 bases in the middle. TCRdb processed the RT-PCR reads anew with MiXCR; each CDR3 protein has one entry. The table records approximately 170,000 distinct CDR3 sequences, 20% to 25% of them present only once. The sequence came from a human donor who was either an allogeneic HSCT recipient or a stem cell or donor lymphocyte infusion donor (not recorded which). It is not recorded whose cells these are; they may come from a transplant donor. J is TRBJ2-3 and V is TRBV14; D unresolved. Sequencing was carried out using blood, either unsorted or a sorted T cell fraction (not recorded which). CDR3 coding DNA: TGTGCCAGCAGCCAAGTTGACACCACAGATACGCAGTATTTT. Its protein is CASSQVDTTDTQYF.